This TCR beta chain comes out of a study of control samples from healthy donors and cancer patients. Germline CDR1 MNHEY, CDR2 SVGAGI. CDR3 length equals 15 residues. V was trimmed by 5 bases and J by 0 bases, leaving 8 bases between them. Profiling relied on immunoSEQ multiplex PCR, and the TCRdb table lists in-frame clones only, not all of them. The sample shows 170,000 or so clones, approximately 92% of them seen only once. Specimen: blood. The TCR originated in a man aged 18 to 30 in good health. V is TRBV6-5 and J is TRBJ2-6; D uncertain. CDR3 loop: CASSRSNSGANVLTF. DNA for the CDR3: TGTGCCAGCAGTCGAAGTAACTCTGGGGCCAACGTCCTGACTTTC.